This is a list of T cell receptor beta chains from one sample in a study of T cell repertoires in cytomegalovirus infection. Each CDR3 protein is one row after TCRdb ran MiXCR on the reads. The sample holds roughly 500,000 distinct CDR3 sequences, 33% seen once. Their antigens are not known. The input for sequencing was cultured PBMCs, taken from culture after CMV antigen stimulation. All receptors derive from a human donor in good health (CMV status not recorded). Some clones in this sample may be carry-over from other donors' samples. Each CDR3 is given with its conserved first and last residue. D genes are given only for firm matches. Not all rows give a size; the values are once, few, many and, for expanded clones, a class.

CDR3nt: TGCGCCAGCAGCTTGGAAGTGGGGGTAGGGTATGGCTACACCTTC
CDR3aa: CASSLEVGVGYGYTF
j_gene: TRBJ1-2
abundance: few
d_gene: -
v_gene: TRBV5-1

CDR3nt: TGTGCCATCAGTGGGGCCCGGATAGCCTTTGTTAGCGGGGCTATCAATGAGCAGTTCTTC
CDR3aa: CAISGARIAFVSGAINEQFF
j_gene: TRBJ2-1
abundance: -
d_gene: TRBD2
v_gene: TRBV10-3

CDR3nt: TGCGCCAGCAGCCAAGACGGCAGCGGGTATGGCTACACCTTC
CDR3aa: CASSQDGSGYGYTF
j_gene: TRBJ1-2
abundance: -
d_gene: -
v_gene: TRBV4-3

CDR3nt: TGCAGTGCTAGCAAAAGGGTTAGGGCGCAAGAGACCCAGTACTTC
CDR3aa: CSASKRVRAQETQYF
j_gene: TRBJ2-5
abundance: few
d_gene: -
v_gene: TRBV20-1

CDR3nt: TGTGCCAGCAGCAGGGACGCGGGATATGGCTACACCTTC
CDR3aa: CASSRDAGYGYTF
j_gene: TRBJ1-2
abundance: once
d_gene: -
v_gene: TRBV7-9

CDR3nt: TGTGCCAGCACCGATAGCACTAGCGGATACAATGAGCAGTTCTTC
CDR3aa: CASTDSTSGYNEQFF
j_gene: TRBJ2-1
abundance: few
d_gene: TRBD2
v_gene: TRBV27

CDR3nt: TGTGCCAGCAGCTTAACGACAGGGGCTGAAGCTTTCTTT
CDR3aa: CASSLTTGAEAFF
j_gene: TRBJ1-1
abundance: -
d_gene: TRBD1
v_gene: TRBV7-2

CDR3nt: TGTGCCAGCAGTTTCGGACCAGAAAATCAGCCCCAGCATTTT
CDR3aa: CASSFGPENQPQHF
j_gene: TRBJ1-5
abundance: few
d_gene: -
v_gene: TRBV6-2/TRBV6-3

CDR3nt: TGTGCCAGCAGCCAAGATCTCCGACAGGGACGAGAAAAACTGTTTTTT
CDR3aa: CASSQDLRQGREKLFF
j_gene: TRBJ1-4
abundance: few
d_gene: TRBD1
v_gene: TRBV14

CDR3nt: TGTGCCAGCAGTCGTCAGGGTCCATACAATTCACCCCTCCACTTT
CDR3aa: CASSRQGPYNSPLHF
j_gene: TRBJ1-6
abundance: -
d_gene: -
v_gene: TRBV28

CDR3nt: TGTGCCAGCCAGGGCGGGAATCAGCCCCAGCATTTT
CDR3aa: CASQGGNQPQHF
j_gene: TRBJ1-5
abundance: few
d_gene: -
v_gene: TRBV7-2

CDR3nt: TGTGCCAGCAGTCAGTCCCTGGGACAGCCGAACACTGAAGCTTTCTTT
CDR3aa: CASSQSLGQPNTEAFF
j_gene: TRBJ1-1
abundance: few
d_gene: TRBD1
v_gene: TRBV7-9

CDR3nt: TGTGCCAGTCGGGGTGATAGTAGCACCGGGGAGCTGTTTTTT
CDR3aa: CASRGDSSTGELFF
j_gene: TRBJ2-2
abundance: -
d_gene: -
v_gene: TRBV6-2/TRBV6-3

CDR3nt: TGTGCCAGCAGCTTAGGACAGGGGCGTACAATCTACGAGCAGTACTTC
CDR3aa: CASSLGQGRTIYEQYF
j_gene: TRBJ2-7
abundance: -
d_gene: TRBD1
v_gene: TRBV7-2

CDR3nt: TGCGCCAGCTCCGAGAGATCCTACGAGCAGTACTTC
CDR3aa: CASSERSYEQYF
j_gene: TRBJ2-7
abundance: -
d_gene: -
v_gene: TRBV10-2

CDR3nt: TGCGCCAGCCGCGGGAGGGCGATGAACACCGGGGAGCTGTTTTTT
CDR3aa: CASRGRAMNTGELFF
j_gene: TRBJ2-2
abundance: few
d_gene: TRBD2
v_gene: TRBV4-1

CDR3nt: TGTGCCAGCAGTGACCCCGCAGGGGACTACGAGCAGTACTTC
CDR3aa: CASSDPAGDYEQYF
j_gene: TRBJ2-7
abundance: -
d_gene: -
v_gene: TRBV25-1

CDR3nt: TGTGCCAGCAGCCCCCAAGAGGGGGCGGGCTATGGCTACACCTTC
CDR3aa: CASSPQEGAGYGYTF
j_gene: TRBJ1-2
abundance: -
d_gene: TRBD1
v_gene: TRBV7-8

CDR3nt: TGTGCCAGCAGTCCTGGGTCTAGCGGGAGACACAATGAGCAGTTCTTC
CDR3aa: CASSPGSSGRHNEQFF
j_gene: TRBJ2-1
abundance: -
d_gene: TRBD2
v_gene: TRBV28

CDR3nt: TGTGCCACCAGTGATTCCACACCGGGACATAACACCGGGGAGCTGTTTTTT
CDR3aa: CATSDSTPGHNTGELFF
j_gene: TRBJ2-2
abundance: -
d_gene: -
v_gene: TRBV24-1

CDR3nt: TGCGCCAGCAGCTCGAATAGCGGGAGCGGAGATACGCAGTATTTT
CDR3aa: CASSSNSGSGDTQYF
j_gene: TRBJ2-3
abundance: -
d_gene: TRBD2
v_gene: TRBV5-1

CDR3nt: TGTGCCAGCAACCTACGTAGCGATGAGCAGTTCTTC
CDR3aa: CASNLRSDEQFF
j_gene: TRBJ2-1
abundance: -
d_gene: -
v_gene: TRBV7-2

CDR3nt: TGTGCCAGCAGCCAGGGGGCCAGGAACACCATATATTTT
CDR3aa: CASSQGARNTIYF
j_gene: TRBJ1-3
abundance: -
d_gene: -
v_gene: TRBV3-1

CDR3nt: TGTGCCTGGAGTAAGACGGGGGGCACTGAAGCTTTCTTT
CDR3aa: CAWSKTGGTEAFF
j_gene: TRBJ1-1
abundance: -
d_gene: -
v_gene: TRBV30

CDR3nt: TGTGCCAGCACTCCCAAGGGGACTAGCGGGACTTACGAGCAGTACTTC
CDR3aa: CASTPKGTSGTYEQYF
j_gene: TRBJ2-7
abundance: many
d_gene: TRBD2
v_gene: TRBV28

CDR3nt: TGCAGTGCTAGAGATCGGGCTAGCGGGAGCCTTGCAGATACGCAGTATTTT
CDR3aa: CSARDRASGSLADTQYF
j_gene: TRBJ2-3
abundance: -
d_gene: TRBD2
v_gene: TRBV20-1

CDR3nt: TGTGCCACCAGTGATTCCCCAGGGAACACCGGGGAGCTGTTTTTT
CDR3aa: CATSDSPGNTGELFF
j_gene: TRBJ2-2
abundance: -
d_gene: -
v_gene: TRBV24-1

CDR3nt: TGTGCCAGCAGCTTAGAGGGGCACCCCTACAATGAGCAGTTCTTC
CDR3aa: CASSLEGHPYNEQFF
j_gene: TRBJ2-1
abundance: many
d_gene: -
v_gene: TRBV7-2

CDR3nt: TGCGCCAGCAGCGAAGGGACTAGCGGGAGCGCCGGGGAGCTGTTTTTT
CDR3aa: CASSEGTSGSAGELFF
j_gene: TRBJ2-2
abundance: once
d_gene: TRBD2
v_gene: TRBV5-1

CDR3nt: TGTGCCAGCAGTCTAGCGGGATCGGAAATTGAGCAGTTCTTC
CDR3aa: CASSLAGSEIEQFF
j_gene: TRBJ2-1
abundance: few
d_gene: TRBD2
v_gene: TRBV2

CDR3nt: TGTGCCAGCAGTGATCCGGGAAGTTCTATGGCTGAGCAGTTCTTC
CDR3aa: CASSDPGSSMAEQFF
j_gene: TRBJ2-1
abundance: few
d_gene: -
v_gene: TRBV25-1

CDR3nt: TGTGCCAGCAGCCGCGGAAGACAGGAAGCTTTCTTT
CDR3aa: CASSRGRQEAFF
j_gene: TRBJ1-1
abundance: few
d_gene: -
v_gene: TRBV12-3/TRBV12-4

CDR3nt: TGTGCCAGCAGCAGTGGAGCCAAAAACATTCAGTACTTC
CDR3aa: CASSSGAKNIQYF
j_gene: TRBJ2-4
abundance: few
d_gene: -
v_gene: TRBV19

CDR3nt: TGTGCCAGCAGCCTCGGGTCAGGGAGAGCTGGAAACACCATATATTTT
CDR3aa: CASSLGSGRAGNTIYF
j_gene: TRBJ1-3
abundance: -
d_gene: -
v_gene: TRBV11-2

CDR3nt: TGTGCCAGCAGCTTCTACGGGACAGGGACTCGCGAGCAGTACTTC
CDR3aa: CASSFYGTGTREQYF
j_gene: TRBJ2-7
abundance: many
d_gene: TRBD1
v_gene: TRBV7-2

CDR3nt: TGTGCCATCAACGCGGACTTCGCTGGCTACACCTTC
CDR3aa: CAINADFAGYTF
j_gene: TRBJ1-2
abundance: few
d_gene: -
v_gene: TRBV10-3

CDR3nt: TGTGCCAGCAGCTTGGCCATGGAAGGACTACTCCTATATGGCTACACCTTC
CDR3aa: CASSLAMEGLLLYGYTF
j_gene: TRBJ1-2
abundance: -
d_gene: -
v_gene: TRBV5-6

CDR3nt: TGTGCCAGCTCACCTTTGACTAGCGGGATTGGTGGAGTCTACGAGCAGTACTTC
CDR3aa: CASSPLTSGIGGVYEQYF
j_gene: TRBJ2-7
abundance: -
d_gene: TRBD2
v_gene: TRBV18

CDR3nt: TGTGCCAGCACCCTATTGGGTAACACCGGGGAGCTGTTTTTT
CDR3aa: CASTLLGNTGELFF
j_gene: TRBJ2-2
abundance: -
d_gene: -
v_gene: TRBV11-2

CDR3nt: TGTGCCAGTAGTAAGCAGACAGCTAACACTGAAGCTTTCTTT
CDR3aa: CASSKQTANTEAFF
j_gene: TRBJ1-1
abundance: -
d_gene: -
v_gene: TRBV19

CDR3nt: TGTGCCAGCAGTCAACAGGGGGCTGGAGGCTACACCTTC
CDR3aa: CASSQQGAGGYTF
j_gene: TRBJ1-2
abundance: few
d_gene: TRBD1
v_gene: TRBV27

CDR3nt: TGTGCCGAACGGGAGTCCACGCCCCCTGGGTTCTTC
CDR3aa: CAERESTPPGFF
j_gene: TRBJ2-1
abundance: few
d_gene: -
v_gene: TRBV6-1

CDR3nt: TGTGCCAGCAGTCCCCGCGCAGGGAATGAAAAACTGTTTTTT
CDR3aa: CASSPRAGNEKLFF
j_gene: TRBJ1-4
abundance: once
d_gene: -
v_gene: TRBV28

CDR3nt: TGTGCCAGCACCTGGACAGGAAATCAGCCCCAGCATTTT
CDR3aa: CASTWTGNQPQHF
j_gene: TRBJ1-5
abundance: few
d_gene: TRBD1
v_gene: TRBV6-2/TRBV6-3

CDR3nt: TGCGCCAGCAGCCAAGTGTTCGGTCGTCTAGCCCAGTACTTC
CDR3aa: CASSQVFGRLAQYF
j_gene: TRBJ2-4
abundance: -
d_gene: -
v_gene: TRBV4-1

CDR3nt: TGCAGTGCTAGAGGAGGGTATGAGCAGTTCTTC
CDR3aa: CSARGGYEQFF
j_gene: TRBJ2-1
abundance: -
d_gene: -
v_gene: TRBV20-1

CDR3nt: TGTGCCAGCAGTCGAGACGAGACAGGGACAATCCCCAATGAGCAGTTCTTC
CDR3aa: CASSRDETGTIPNEQFF
j_gene: TRBJ2-1
abundance: few
d_gene: TRBD1
v_gene: TRBV6-2/TRBV6-3

CDR3nt: TGCGCCAGCAGCCAAGCCCCTACGGGGACAGGGGCTGAAGAGACCCAGTACTTC
CDR3aa: CASSQAPTGTGAEETQYF
j_gene: TRBJ2-5
abundance: many
d_gene: TRBD1
v_gene: TRBV4-1

CDR3nt: TGTGCCAGCAGCTCGGAGGGGCTGGGCAATCAGCCCCAGCATTTT
CDR3aa: CASSSEGLGNQPQHF
j_gene: TRBJ1-5
abundance: many
d_gene: -
v_gene: TRBV7-9